This entry lists 20 T cell receptor beta chains sequenced from one sample in a study of shared clonotypes between healthy human individuals. This table comes from immunoSEQ multiplex PCR, and its TCRdb copy is limited to in-frame clones, with some not included. The sample includes 1,400,000 or so clones, just under 99% of them seen just once. Sequenced: naive CD4+ T cells sorted from blood. This sample's subset: CD45RA+ positively selected. Receptors originate from a man younger than 45 in good health.

The chain is built from TRBV29-1 and TRBJ1-1; D uncertain. V was cut by 4 bases and J by 3 bases, with 12 bases left in between. CDR1 and CDR2 from the germline V gene are SQVTM and ANQGSEA. The CDR3 covers 13 residues. The CDR3: CSVGSHGDTEAFF. The CDR3 DNA sequence: TGCAGCGTTGGAAGTCATGGAGACACTGAAGCTTTCTTT.

Note on this clone: Additional DNA sequences in this sample encode the identical CDR3. This chain uses TRBV5-1 with TRBJ1-1; unclear D gene. The CDR3 is 14 residues long. V was trimmed by 0 bases and J by 1 base, leaving 7 bases between them. In germline, CDR1 is SGHRS, CDR2 YFSETQ. The CDR3 nucleotides are TGCGCCAGCAGCTTGGACAGATCGAACACTGAAGCTTTCTTT. Protein product: CASSLDRSNTEAFF. The whole variable domain, filled in from reference TRBV5-1 and TRBJ1-1, reads KAGVTQTPRYLIKTRGQQVTLSCSPISGHRSVSWYQQTPGQGLQFLFEYFSETQRNKGNFPGRFSGRQFSNSRSEMNVSTLELGDSALYLCASSLDRSNTEAFFGQGTRLTVV.

CDR3 in amino acids: CASTIPAGGKETQYF. For the CDR3, the DNA is TGTGCCAGCACCATTCCAGCAGGGGGCAAGGAGACCCAGTACTTC. The chain recombines TRBV11-2 with TRBJ2-5; 8 nucleotides align to TRBD1. This CDR3 comprises 15 residues. The V gene end was trimmed by 7 bases and the J gene end by 5 bases; junction bases not matched to a gene: 12. The germline V gene encodes CDR1 SGHAT and CDR2 FQNNGV.

The chain joins TRBV14 to TRBJ2-7; TRBD2 matches at 7 bases. Germline V gene lookup returns CDR1 SGHDN and CDR2 FVKESK. The CDR3 has 14 amino acids. V was clipped by 8 bases and J by 6 bases; unmatched bases: 13. The CDR3 sequence is CASQVRAGAPEQYF. CDR3 in DNA: TGTGCCAGCCAAGTCCGCGCGGGAGCCCCCGAGCAGTACTTC.

This chain uses TRBV2 with TRBJ1-4, with 8 bases identical to TRBD1. Per germline, CDR1 SNHLY and CDR2 FYNNEI. V lost 4 bases to trimming and J lost 10 bases; unmatched junction nucleotides: 8. CDR3 length equals 14 residues. Here the CDR3 reads CASSVFGTGLKLFF. The DNA of the CDR3 is TGTGCCAGCAGTGTTTTCGGGACAGGATTAAAACTGTTTTTT.

Comments on this clone: Distinct nucleotide sequences in the sample also encode this CDR3. The V and J genes are TRBV7-9 and TRBJ1-1; no reliable D call. V shed 3 bases and J shed 2 bases, with 7 bases lying between them. The CDR3 is 13 amino acids. Germline-derived CDR1 and CDR2 are SEHNR and FQNEAQ (reference sequence). CDR3 coding DNA: TGTGCCAGCAGCTTCGACGGCAACACTGAAGCTTTCTTT. Residues: CASSFDGNTEAFF.

In this sample, this clone turned up once. The chain employs TRBV25-1 and TRBJ2-3, with 7 bases identical to TRBD2. Losses at the gene ends were 3 bases for V and 2 bases for J; bases not matched to a gene: 5. CDR1 MGHDK and CDR2 SYGVNS come from the germline V gene. This CDR3 has 15 residues. The CDR3 coding sequence is TGTGCCAGCAGTGACCAGCGGGAACTCACAGATACGCAGTATTTT. Its translation is CASSDQRELTDTQYF.

The chain has TRBV5-1 and TRBJ2-7; 7 nucleotides agree with TRBD1. CDR1 and CDR2 from the germline V gene are SGHRS and YFSETQ. With V trimmed by 0 bases and J by 0 bases, 6 bases remained unmatched. CDR3 length: 16 amino acids. The CDR3 sequence: CASSLATRDSSYEQYF. CDR3 DNA sequence: TGCGCCAGCAGCTTGGCCACCCGGGACAGCTCCTACGAGCAGTACTTC. The variable domain in full, with the rest retrieved from reference TRBV5-1 and TRBJ2-7, is KAGVTQTPRYLIKTRGQQVTLSCSPISGHRSVSWYQQTPGQGLQFLFEYFSETQRNKGNFPGRFSGRQFSNSRSEMNVSTLELGDSALYLCASSLATRDSSYEQYFGPGTRLTVT.

The chain recombines TRBV7-8 with TRBJ2-7; tentatively, D is TRBD2 (5 bases). CDR3 length equals 13 residues. Germline loops: CDR1 SGHVS, CDR2 FQNEAQ. Trimming stripped 4 bases from V and 5 bases from J, with 12 bases between. The DNA for the CDR3 is TGTGCCAGCAGCTACGACCTGGAGGACGAGCAGTACTTC. Its protein is CASSYDLEDEQYF.

This sequence joins TRBV29-1 and TRBJ1-1, with D possibly being TRBD1 (5 bases). Germline V gene data show CDR1 as SQVTM and CDR2 as ANQGSEA. CDR3 length: 11 amino acids. V was trimmed by 7 bases and J by 1 base, leaving 7 bases between them. In DNA, the CDR3 is TGCAGCGCTGACAGGAACACTGAAGCTTTCTTT. This gives the protein CSADRNTEAFF.

The chain employs TRBV9 and TRBJ2-1, with D maybe TRBD1 (6 bases). This CDR3 contains 19 residues. V was pared by 0 bases and J by 0 bases, with 19 bases between. Germline loops: CDR1 SGDLS, CDR2 YYNGEE. This CDR3 is CASSVGAGAPLSSYNEQFF. DNA for the CDR3: TGTGCCAGCAGCGTAGGGGCAGGGGCTCCACTTAGCTCCTACAATGAGCAGTTCTTC. The full variable domain, completed using reference TRBV9 and TRBJ2-1, is DSGVTQTPKHLITATGQRVTLRCSPRSGDLSVYWYQQSLDQGLQFLIQYYNGEERAKGNILERFSAQQFPDLHSELNLSSLELGDSALYFCASSVGAGAPLSSYNEQFFGPGTRLTVL.

The rearrangement joins TRBV7-9 to TRBJ2-5; D is uncertain. This CDR3 has 15 residues. Per germline, CDR1 SEHNR and CDR2 FQNEAQ (reference sequence). V shed 0 bases and J shed 6 bases, with 14 bases lying between them. For the CDR3, the DNA is TGTGCCAGCAGCTTAGCTCGTACGGGTAGGCAGACCCAGTACTTC. Translated: CASSLARTGRQTQYF. Full variable domain (outside the CDR3, taken from reference TRBV7-9 and TRBJ2-5): DTGVSQNPRHKITKRGQNVTFRCDPISEHNRLYWYRQTLGQGPEFLTYFQNEAQLEKSRLLSDRFSAERPKGSFSTLEIQRTEQGDSAMYLCASSLARTGRQTQYFGPGTRLLVL.

The chain recombines TRBV9 with TRBJ2-7; either TRBD1 or TRBD2 may supply D (5 bases each). Germline V gene data show CDR1 as SGDLS and CDR2 as YYNGEE. V was shortened by 7 bases and J by 2 bases, with 16 bases between the two germline ends. The CDR3 spans 14 residues. CDR3 in amino acids: CASAPSGRTYEQYF. As DNA, the CDR3 is TGTGCCAGCGCACCCTCGGGACGAACCTACGAGCAGTACTTC. Full variable domain (remainder filled in from reference TRBV9 and TRBJ2-7): DSGVTQTPKHLITATGQRVTLRCSPRSGDLSVYWYQQSLDQGLQFLIQYYNGEERAKGNILERFSAQQFPDLHSELNLSSLELGDSALYFCASAPSGRTYEQYFGPGTRLTVT.

Only one count was recorded for this clone. The chain carries TRBV7-3 and TRBJ2-7; a possible D gene is TRBD1 (5 bases). This CDR3 contains 15 residues. Germline CDR1 and CDR2: SGHTA and FQGTGA. The V end lost 2 bases, the J end lost 5 bases, and 16 bases lay between the germline ends. CDR3 sequence: CASSLGRQRSDEQYF. CDR3 nucleotide sequence: TGTGCCAGCAGCTTAGGCCGACAGCGATCGGACGAGCAGTACTTC.

This clone came up once. The rearrangement joins TRBV6-5 to TRBJ2-1; 9 bases match TRBD1. The CDR3 covers 15 residues. The germline CDR1 and CDR2 sequences are MNHEY and SVGAGI. Trimming took 2 bases from V and 7 from J; bases not matched to a gene: 6. The CDR3 coding sequence is TGTGCCAGCAGTTACACGGACAGGGGTTATAATGAGCAGTTCTTC. This gives the protein CASSYTDRGYNEQFF.

J is TRBJ2-1 and V is TRBV28; the match to TRBD2 covers 11 bases. The junction had 12 bases not matched to a gene; V was cut back by 7 bases and J by 7 bases. Germline loops: CDR1 MDHEN, CDR2 SYDVKM. The CDR3 is 16 residues long. The CDR3 region has the DNA TGTGCCAGCACCGACATCGATAGCGGGAGGGGAAATGAGCAGTTCTTC. It yields the protein CASTDIDSGRGNEQFF.

The rearrangement uses TRBV5-1 and TRBJ2-3; 7 bases agree with TRBD2. CDR1 and CDR2 (germline): SGHRS, YFSETQ. The ends lost 5 bases at V and 2 bases at J; junction bases unmatched: 8. The CDR3 length is 15 residues. The CDR3 DNA reads as TGCGCCAGCAGGGTTACGGGAGGAGTCACAGATACGCAGTATTTT. Translated: CASRVTGGVTDTQYF.

The chain joins TRBV9 to TRBJ1-2; D perhaps matches TRBD1 (5 bases). CDR1 and CDR2 (germline): SGDLS, YYNGEE. The CDR3 runs to 15 residues. The V end was cut by 0 bases, the J end by 3 bases, with 12 bases between. Here the CDR3 reads CASSVDGRGDYGYTF. The CDR3, as DNA: TGTGCCAGCAGCGTAGATGGGCGGGGCGACTATGGCTACACCTTC.

The chain links TRBV18 to TRBJ2-2; 8 bases map to TRBD1. This CDR3 region has 14 residues. CDR1 and CDR2 from the germline V gene are KGHSH and LQKENI. With V trimmed by 3 bases and J by 9 bases, 6 bases remained unmatched. The CDR3 coding sequence is TGTGCCAGCTCACCCGCGCAGGGGGCGAGGGAGCTGTTTTTT. Protein product: CASSPAQGARELFF. Full variable domain (rest looked up from reference TRBV18 and TRBJ2-2): NAGVMQNPRHLVRRRGQEARLRCSPMKGHSHVYWYRQLPEEGLKFMVYLQKENIIDESGMPKERFSAEFPKEGPSILRIQQVVRGDSAAYFCASSPAQGARELFFGEGSRLTVL.

The chain couples TRBV7-2 to TRBJ2-1, with D uncertain. This CDR3 region has 11 residues. The germline V gene has CDR1 SGHTA and CDR2 FQGNSA. The V end was cut by 0 bases, the J end by 11 bases, with 5 bases between. CDR3 in amino acids: CASSLATQQFF. CDR3 nucleotides: TGTGCCAGCAGCTTAGCGACGCAGCAGTTCTTC.